This TCR beta chain was profiled in a study of T-cell reconstitution after alpha-beta-depleted transplantation in children. For TCRbeta, the library was prepared with unique molecular identifiers. Using its own MiXCR run on the PCR reads, TCRdb lists one record per CDR3 protein. The table has 600,000 or so distinct CDR3 sequences, 23% seen once. Germline lookup yields CDR1 SGHTA and CDR2 FQGNSA. CDR3 length: 15 amino acids. V lost 5 bases, J lost 5 bases, and 18 bases lay in between. The rearrangement uses TRBV7-2 and TRBJ2-5, with D perhaps matching TRBD1 or TRBD2 (6 bases each). The material was PBMCs, mostly from graft donor cells, obtained 360 days after TCRalphabeta/CD19-depleted stem cell transplant. This TCR was recovered from a boy under two years old who had a stem cell transplant for acute myeloid leukemia, so the T cells may come from the graft donor. The CDR3 nucleotides read TGTGCCAGCAGCGGTAAAGTGGGGGGCCGGGAGACCCAGTACTTC. Translating it yields CASSGKVGGRETQYF.